These 32 T cell receptor beta chains were sequenced from one sample in a study of blood T cell repertoires in COVID-19. Clones were read by immunoSEQ multiplex PCR, and TCRdb kept only the in-frame ones, dropping some. This sample yields over 200,000 clones, of which about 85% are seen a single time; roughly 10% belongs to the top ten. The sequenced material came from PBMCs or T cells enriched from blood (not recorded which). The source is a young man who had recovered from COVID-19.

This rearrangement joins TRBV6-5 to TRBJ1-1; a possible D gene is TRBD1 (6 bases). Looked up from germline, CDR1 is MNHEY and CDR2 is SVGAGI. V was cut by 10 bases and J by 5 bases, with 17 bases left in between. CDR3 length equals 13 residues. In nucleotides, the CDR3 is TGTGCCACCGGCCGAAGGACAGTAACTGAAGCTTTCTTT. Amino acid sequence: CATGRRTVTEAFF.

CDR3 DNA sequence: TGTGCCAGTAGTACAACCGGGACAGCGTTCGAAAACACCATATATTTT. Its translation: CASSTTGTAFENTIYF. J is TRBJ1-3 and V is TRBV19; 7 bases are a match to TRBD1. The germline V gene encodes CDR1 LNHDA and CDR2 SQIVND (reference sequence). The CDR3 is 16 amino acids. J was trimmed by 6 bases and V by 4 bases; bases with no gene match: 12.

DNA for the CDR3: TGTGCCGGGGAGGGGGGCACAGATACGCAGTATTTT. Translated, it gives CAGEGGTDTQYF. The gene calls are TRBV30 and TRBJ2-3; possible D gene TRBD2, 7 bases. This CDR3 is built from 12 residues. V shed 8 bases and J shed 1 base, with 10 bases lying between them. CDR1 GTSNPN and CDR2 SVGIG come from the germline V gene (reference sequence).

The chain combines TRBV5-4 with TRBJ1-4, with D possibly matching TRBD1 (6 bases). Germline assignment: CDR1 SGHNT and CDR2 YYREEE (reference sequence). The CDR3 consists of 15 residues. V was cut by 2 bases and J by 8 bases, with 16 bases left in between. For the CDR3, the DNA is TGTGCCAGCAGCTTCCCAGGGGAGGGGGGGGAAAAACTGTTTTTT. Translated, it gives CASSFPGEGGEKLFF.

This rearrangement joins TRBV9 to TRBJ1-4, with D maybe TRBD1 (6 bases). CDR3 length equals 15 residues. Germline V gives CDR1 SGDLS, CDR2 YYNGEE. V dropped 3 bases and J dropped 13 bases, with 22 bases sitting between them. The CDR3 coding sequence is TGTGCCAGCAGCGCTACAAGCGTGGGGTCCAGGGGACTGTTTTTT. It encodes CASSATSVGSRGLFF.

The rearrangement uses TRBV15 and TRBJ2-3; D perhaps matches TRBD2 (6 bases). Germline lookup yields CDR1 LNHNV and CDR2 YYDKDF (reference sequence). V lost 5 bases, J lost 6 bases, and 12 bases lay in between. This CDR3 region has 13 residues. Here the CDR3 reads CATSFMGRDTQYF. Written as DNA, the CDR3 is TGTGCCACCAGCTTTATGGGGAGGGATACGCAGTATTTT.

The rearrangement links TRBV7-2 to TRBJ2-1; D gene unclear. Deletions cut 4 bases from V and 14 bases from J, with 12 bases between. Per germline, CDR1 SGHTA and CDR2 FQGNSA. The CDR3 totals 11 residues. The CDR3 nucleotides read TGTGCCAGCAGCTCTCCGGGTTTTGAGTTCTTC. Amino acids: CASSSPGFEFF. The full variable domain, its missing parts supplied by reference TRBV7-2 and TRBJ2-1, is GAGVSQSPSNKVTEKGKDVELRCDPISGHTALYWYRQSLGQGLEFLIYFQGNSAPDKSGLPSDRFSAERTGGSVSTLTIQRTQQEDSAVYLCASSSPGFEFFGPGTRLTVL.

This rearrangement joins TRBV25-1 to TRBJ2-6, with 7 bases that match TRBD2. In germline, CDR1 is MGHDK, CDR2 SYGVNS. CDR3 length equals 15 residues. Trimming at V came to 4 bases and at J to 2 bases, leaving 2 bases not matched to a gene. CDR3 nucleotides: TGTGCCAGCAGTGCCGCGGGAGCTGGGGCCAACGTCCTGACTTTC. Translated: CASSAAGAGANVLTF.

This clone was recorded once. This chain connects TRBV7-2 to TRBJ2-1; 8 nucleotides match TRBD2. The CDR3 is 14 amino acids. Germline V gives CDR1 SGHTA, CDR2 FQGNSA. V trimming: 5 bases; J trimming: 6 bases; junction bases outside the gene matches: 6. The CDR3 coding sequence is TGTGCCAGCAGCAGCGGGGGCTTCCCCAATGAGCAGTTCTTC. Its translation: CASSSGGFPNEQFF.

A single count supports this clone. The V and J genes are TRBV6-5 and TRBJ1-4; D not resolved. The CDR3 consists of 14 residues. Germline values: CDR1 MNHEY, CDR2 SVGAGI. Trimming pared 4 bases from V and 7 bases from J, leaving 13 bases between. CDR3 in DNA: TGTGCCAGCAGTTCCGGGGAGGTCGGTGAAAAACTGTTTTTT. Amino acids: CASSSGEVGEKLFF.

This clone has just one count. V and J are TRBV19 and TRBJ1-2; 9 bases agree with TRBD1. The CDR3 has 14 amino acids. Trimming at V came to 6 bases and at J to 4 bases, leaving 6 bases not matched to a gene. The germline gives CDR1 LNHDA, CDR2 SQIVND (reference sequence). The CDR3 DNA follows: TGTGCCAGTAGCCCGGACAGGGGAAGCTATGGCTACACCTTC. It encodes CASSPDRGSYGYTF.

The J gene is TRBJ1-1, the V gene TRBV6-1; tentatively, D is TRBD1 (5 bases). V gave up 5 bases and J gave up 13 bases, with 23 bases separating them. Germline CDR1 reads MNHNS; CDR2 reads SASEGT. The CDR3 extends over 14 amino acids. CDR3 DNA sequence: TGTGCCAGCAGTTATTCTAGGGGAGGGTATGGTGATTTCTTT. As protein: CASSYSRGGYGDFF.

The gene calls are TRBV10-3 and TRBJ1-2, with D maybe TRBD1 (6 bases). CDR1 and CDR2 from the germline V gene are ENHRY and SYGVKD. Trimming removed 0 bases at V and 3 bases at J, with 11 bases between. The CDR3 contains 15 residues. CDR3 nucleotide sequence: TGTGCCATCAGTGAGTCGACAGGCCTCTACTATGGCTACACCTTC. It yields the protein CAISESTGLYYGYTF.

Here the CDR3 DNA reads TGTGCCAGTAGTAAGGGGACAGGGGGCGAGACCCAGTACTTC. Its translation is CASSKGTGGETQYF. V usage is TRBV19 and J usage is TRBJ2-5; TRBD1 matches at 12 bases. The CDR3 is 14 amino acids. V lost 4 bases and J lost 5; bases outside the gene matches: 2. CDR1 LNHDA and CDR2 SQIVND come from the germline V gene (reference sequence).

V usage is TRBV5-4 and J usage is TRBJ1-3; TRBD1 matches 12 bases. The CDR3 covers 17 residues. Germline CDR1 SGHNT, CDR2 YYREEE (reference sequence). V dropped 2 bases and J dropped 4; count of bases not matched to a gene: 7. The CDR3 sequence: CASSLAGTGGAGNTIYF. The CDR3 region has the DNA TGTGCCAGCAGCTTAGCCGGGACAGGGGGCGCAGGAAACACCATATATTTT. Full variable domain (missing parts from reference TRBV5-4 and TRBJ1-3): ETGVTQSPTHLIKTRGQQVTLRCSSQSGHNTVSWYQQALGQGPQFIFQYYREEENGRGNFPPRFSGLQFPNYSSELNVNALELDDSALYLCASSLAGTGGAGNTIYFGEGSWLTVV.

Here the CDR3 reads CASSRYRSKSPLHF. CDR3 DNA: TGTGCCAGCAGCCGATACAGGAGCAAGTCACCCCTCCACTTT. The chain links TRBV7-3 to TRBJ1-6, with D possibly TRBD1 on 5 matching bases. The germline V gene has CDR1 SGHTA and CDR2 FQGTGA. The CDR3 is 14 amino acids. V was pared by 5 bases and J by 10 bases, with 15 bases between.

The chain is built from TRBV12-3 or TRBV12-4 and TRBJ1-2; D uncertain. The CDR3 extends over 11 amino acids. V was trimmed by 1 base and J by 13 bases, leaving 10 bases between them. Written as DNA, the CDR3 is TGTGCCAGCAGTTTAGGATCAGTATCCACCTTC. As protein: CASSLGSVSTF.

This chain links TRBV29-1 with TRBJ1-1; D is undetermined. The CDR3 consists of 13 residues. Between the trimmed V and J ends, which lost 6 bases and 0 bases, there was a span of 11 bases. Germline values: CDR1 SQVTM, CDR2 ANQGSEA. DNA of the CDR3: TGCAGCGTCGTCCGGAGGTTGAACACTGAAGCTTTCTTT. This codes for CSVVRRLNTEAFF.

This chain joins TRBV28 and TRBJ1-1; no clear D gene. Germline CDR1 and CDR2: MDHEN and SYDVKM. The CDR3 runs 12 residues. The V gene lost 5 bases and the J gene lost 6 bases, with 10 bases spanning the gap. CDR3 amino acids: CASSPRLAEAFF. The CDR3 nucleotides read TGTGCCAGCAGTCCCAGACTGGCTGAAGCTTTCTTT.

This sequence joins TRBV28 and TRBJ2-7, with 8 bases lining up with TRBD1. CDR3 size: 13 residues. V lost 10 bases and J lost 2; bases outside the gene matches: 7. Germline values: CDR1 MDHEN, CDR2 SYDVKM. CDR3 sequence: CATLDREAYEQYF. CDR3 coding DNA: TGTGCCACCTTGGACAGGGAAGCCTACGAGCAGTACTTC.

This chain joins TRBV2 and TRBJ2-1; 9 bases are a match to TRBD2. The length of the CDR3 is 14 residues. With V trimmed by 8 bases and J by 4 bases, 6 bases remained unmatched. CDR1 is SNHLY and CDR2 is FYNNEI in the germline V gene. CDR3 DNA sequence: TGTGCCAGCTGGGGTCTAGCGGGATACAATGAGCAGTTCTTC. Its protein product is CASWGLAGYNEQFF.

This chain connects TRBV11-2 to TRBJ2-1; TRBD2 might be the D (6 bases). This CDR3 contains 15 residues. Germline loops: CDR1 SGHAT, CDR2 FQNNGV. Trimming pared 0 bases from V and 3 bases from J, leaving 9 bases between. The CDR3 bases are TGTGCCAGCAGCTTAGAGGGGGGAGTCTACAATGAGCAGTTCTTC. Protein: CASSLEGGVYNEQFF.

The V call is TRBV30, the J call TRBJ1-4; 10 bases fit TRBD1. J was trimmed by 3 bases and V by 3 bases; bases with no gene match: 1. Germline assignment: CDR1 GTSNPN and CDR2 SVGIG (reference sequence). CDR3 length: 14 amino acids. The CDR3 bases are TGTGCCTGGAGGGGACAGGGGCCTAATGAAAAACTGTTTTTT. It translates to CAWRGQGPNEKLFF. The full variable domain, in which reference TRBV30 and TRBJ1-4 provide the parts outside the CDR3, is SQTIHQWPATLVQPVGSPLSLECTVEGTSNPNLYWYRQAAGRGLQLLFYSVGIGQISSEVPQNLSASRPQDRQFILSSKKLLLSDSGFYLCAWRGQGPNEKLFFGSGTQLSVL.

This clone appeared once. This CDR3 is CASSRDYGYTF. CDR3 nucleotide sequence: TGTGCCAGCAGCCGGGACTATGGCTACACCTTC. The rearrangement links TRBV9 to TRBJ1-2; unclear D gene. Trimming removed 4 bases from V and 3 bases from J, with 4 bases in between. From germline, CDR1 is SGDLS and CDR2 YYNGEE. This CDR3 is 11 amino acids long.

This rearrangement joins TRBV7-6 to TRBJ2-1; no definite D call. CDR1 SGHVS and CDR2 FNYEAQ come from the germline V gene. The CDR3 spans 16 residues. The germline V and J ends were trimmed by 5 bases and 0 bases, with 14 bases remaining between them. CDR3 sequence: CASSQRSTSSYNEQFF. CDR3 in DNA: TGTGCCAGCAGCCAGAGGTCCACGAGCTCCTACAATGAGCAGTTCTTC.

This chain links TRBV27 with TRBJ2-1; possible D gene TRBD2, 5 bases. The CDR3 runs to 15 residues. CDR1 and CDR2 (germline): MNHEY, SMNVEV (reference sequence). V lost 4 bases and J 6 bases, leaving 16 bases between the germline ends. In DNA form, the CDR3 reads TGTGCCAGCAGTTCCGACTGGAGGTTGGGCAATGAGCAGTTCTTC. Amino acid sequence: CASSSDWRLGNEQFF.

The V and J genes are TRBV28 and TRBJ2-6, with D tentatively TRBD2 (6 bases). Per the germline V gene, CDR1 is MDHEN and CDR2 is SYDVKM. The length of the CDR3 is 15 residues. V lost 6 bases and J lost 2, with 11 bases in between. DNA for the CDR3: TGTGCCAGCAGCTCGCGCGGGGCTGGGGCCAACGTCCTGACTTTC. Amino acid sequence: CASSSRGAGANVLTF. The full variable domain, its missing parts supplied by reference TRBV28 and TRBJ2-6, is DVKVTQSSRYLVKRTGEKVFLECVQDMDHENMFWYRQDPGLGLRLIYFSYDVKMKEKGDIPEGYSVSREKKERFSLILESASTNQTSMYLCASSSRGAGANVLTFGAGSRLTVL.

This clone was seen a few times. The chain recombines TRBV5-1 with TRBJ2-3, with D tentatively TRBD2 (5 bases). Trimming took off 1 base at V and 4 bases at J, with 13 bases between the two ends. Germline V lookup: CDR1 SGHRS, CDR2 YFSETQ. The CDR3 is 15 residues long. The CDR3 region is CASSLFPAESDTQYF. CDR3 nucleotide sequence: TGCGCCAGCAGCTTGTTTCCAGCGGAGTCAGATACGCAGTATTTT.

CDR3 DNA sequence: TGTGCCAGCAGCCAAGACGGGAATGAAAAACTGTTTTTT. Translation gives CASSQDGNEKLFF. The genes are TRBV3-1 (or the pseudogene TRBV3-2) and TRBJ1-4; D remains unclear. This CDR3 has 13 residues. Germline V gene sequence: CDR1 LGHDT, CDR2 YNNKEL (reference sequence). The germline V and J ends were trimmed by 0 bases and 5 bases, with 4 bases remaining between them.

V and J are TRBV6-1 and TRBJ2-2; D unresolved. The germline V gene has CDR1 MNHNS and CDR2 SASEGT. V lost 3 bases and J lost 5, with 13 bases in between. The CDR3 covers 15 residues. CDR3 bases: TGTGCCAGCAGTGATTACCACGTGGCAACCGGGGAGCTGTTTTTT. Protein: CASSDYHVATGELFF.

J is TRBJ2-3 and V is TRBV29-1; no reliable D call. V was shortened by 3 bases and J by 6 bases, with 16 bases between the two germline ends. CDR1 is SQVTM, CDR2 ANQGSEA, per germline. This CDR3 comprises 14 residues. In DNA, the CDR3 is TGCAGCGTTGACGTCCCGGTGGGCTTGGATACGCAGTATTTT. Its translation: CSVDVPVGLDTQYF.

The chain uses TRBV10-3 and TRBJ2-7; 8 nucleotides agree with TRBD1. The ends lost 8 bases at V and 0 bases at J; junction bases unmatched: 9. Germline CDR1 and CDR2: ENHRY and SYGVKD. CDR3 size: 15 residues. The CDR3 DNA reads TGTGCCATCGGGTCGCTAGGACAGGGCTCCTACGAGCAGTACTTC. Translated, it gives CAIGSLGQGSYEQYF.